This section outlines one T cell receptor beta chain sequence together with its context. These data come from a study of shared clonotypes between healthy human individuals. Genomic DNA belonging to each subset was distributed in equal measure over several immunoSEQ plates. The DNA input per sorted-subset replicate PCR was 200 ng, corresponding to some 30,000 T cell genomes. Assay: immunoSEQ multiplex PCR; the TCRdb copy retains only in-frame clones and omits some. This table holds approximately 240,000 clones, approximately 65% found once. From germline, CDR1 is SGHNT and CDR2 YYREEE (reference sequence). This CDR3 comprises 14 residues. With 0 bases removed from V and 8 bases from J, the gap between germline ends came to 12 bases.

This chain uses TRBV5-4 with TRBJ2-1; maybe TRBD1 (5 bases). The material sequenced was memory CD4+ T cells sorted from blood. Subset: CD45RA-negative fraction. The TCR was taken from a man aged 30 to 45 in good health. The CDR3 DNA reads as TGTGCCAGCAGCTTGGCAGCAGGGATCCATGAGCAGTTCTTC. Translated, it gives CASSLAAGIHEQFF.